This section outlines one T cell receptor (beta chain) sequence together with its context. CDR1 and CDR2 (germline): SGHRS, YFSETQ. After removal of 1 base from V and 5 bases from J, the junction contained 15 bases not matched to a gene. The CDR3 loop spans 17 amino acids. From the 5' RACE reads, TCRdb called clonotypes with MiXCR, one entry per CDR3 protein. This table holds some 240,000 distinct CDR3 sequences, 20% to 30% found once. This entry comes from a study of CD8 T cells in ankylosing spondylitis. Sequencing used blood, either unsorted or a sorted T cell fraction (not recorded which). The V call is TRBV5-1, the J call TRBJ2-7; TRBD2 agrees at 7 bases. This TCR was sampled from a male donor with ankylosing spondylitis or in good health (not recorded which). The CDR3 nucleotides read TGCGCCAGCAGCTTGTTGGCTAGCGGAAGGGGAACCCACGAGCAGTACTTC. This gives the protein CASSLLASGRGTHEQYF.